The entry below describes one TCR beta chain. This CDR3 has 16 amino acids. With 4 bases clipped from V and 2 bases from J, the junction kept 6 bases outside the gene matches. The source of the sample is a study of identical twins. TCRdb independently ran MiXCR on the 5' RACE reads; one entry per CDR3 protein. The sample lists approximately 300,000 distinct CDR3 sequences, roughly 10% seen once, with 6% to 8.5% in the top ten. These data were also filed under a second study, of yellow fever vaccine responses in identical twins.

This clonotype originated in a woman aged 18-35 years in good health. Sequences were obtained from CD8+ T cells sorted from blood. The chain couples TRBV12-3 or TRBV12-4 to TRBJ2-1, with 9 bases identical to TRBD1. Here the CDR3 DNA reads TGTGCCAGCAGTTCGCACCGGGACAGGGCCTACAATGAGCAGTTCTTC. It yields the protein CASSSHRDRAYNEQFF.